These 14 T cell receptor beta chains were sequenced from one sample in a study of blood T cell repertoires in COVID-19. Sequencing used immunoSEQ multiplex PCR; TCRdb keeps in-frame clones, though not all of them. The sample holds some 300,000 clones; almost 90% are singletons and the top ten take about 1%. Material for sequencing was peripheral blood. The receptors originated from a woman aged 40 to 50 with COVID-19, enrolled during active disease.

The CDR3 DNA follows: TGTGCCAGCAGCATCATGGGAGACCCGAGGAATGAAGCTTTCTTT. Translating it yields CASSIMGDPRNEAFF. The chain has TRBV9 and TRBJ1-1; D is ambiguous. There are 15 residues in the CDR3. V lost 4 bases and J lost 7, with 20 bases in between. Germline values: CDR1 SGDLS, CDR2 YYNGEE.

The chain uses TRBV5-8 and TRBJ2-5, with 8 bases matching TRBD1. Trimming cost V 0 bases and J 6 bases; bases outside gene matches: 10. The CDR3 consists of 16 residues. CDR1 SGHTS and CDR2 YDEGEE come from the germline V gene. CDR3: CASSLGPTGVLKTQYF. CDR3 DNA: TGTGCCAGCAGCTTGGGCCCGACAGGGGTTCTGAAGACCCAGTACTTC.

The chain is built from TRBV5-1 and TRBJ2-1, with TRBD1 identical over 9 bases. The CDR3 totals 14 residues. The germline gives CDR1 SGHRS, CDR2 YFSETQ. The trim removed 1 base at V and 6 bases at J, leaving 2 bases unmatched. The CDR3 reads CASSLMGQGNEQFF. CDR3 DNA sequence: TGCGCCAGCAGCTTGATGGGACAGGGCAATGAGCAGTTCTTC.

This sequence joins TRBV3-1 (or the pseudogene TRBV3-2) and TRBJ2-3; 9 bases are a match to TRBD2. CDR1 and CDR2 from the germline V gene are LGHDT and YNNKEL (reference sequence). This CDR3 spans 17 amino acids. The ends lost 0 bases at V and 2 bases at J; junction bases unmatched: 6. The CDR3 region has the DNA TGTGCCAGCAGCCAAGATATAGCGGGGGCTTTCACAGATACGCAGTATTTT. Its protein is CASSQDIAGAFTDTQYF.

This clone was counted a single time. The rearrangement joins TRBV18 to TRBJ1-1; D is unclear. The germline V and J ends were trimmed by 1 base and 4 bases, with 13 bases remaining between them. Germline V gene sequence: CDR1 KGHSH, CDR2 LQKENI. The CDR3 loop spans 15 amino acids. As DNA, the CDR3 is TGTGCCAGCTCACCACTAGGCGGGCTTGGCACTGAAGCTTTCTTT. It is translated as CASSPLGGLGTEAFF.

CDR3 loop: CASSPIRGYEQFF. CDR3 coding DNA: TGTGCCAGCAGCCCAATAAGGGGGTATGAGCAGTTCTTC. The V gene is TRBV3-1 (or the pseudogene TRBV3-2), the J gene TRBJ2-1; TRBD1 is a possible D gene (6 bases). The ends were cut back, 4 bases at V and 8 bases at J, with 12 bases in the middle. The CDR3 has 13 residues. CDR1 and CDR2 from the germline V gene are LGHDT and YNNKEL (reference sequence).

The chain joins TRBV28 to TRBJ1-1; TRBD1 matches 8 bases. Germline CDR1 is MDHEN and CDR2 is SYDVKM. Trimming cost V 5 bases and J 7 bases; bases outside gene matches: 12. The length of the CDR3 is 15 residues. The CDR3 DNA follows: TGTGCCAGCAGTCTCGGACAGGGCGCCTCCGGTGAAGCTTTCTTT. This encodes CASSLGQGASGEAFF.

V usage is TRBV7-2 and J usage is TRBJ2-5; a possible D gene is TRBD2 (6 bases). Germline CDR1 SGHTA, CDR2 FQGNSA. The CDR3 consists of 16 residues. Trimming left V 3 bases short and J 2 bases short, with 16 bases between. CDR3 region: CASSFFPGRGQETQYF. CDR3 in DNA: TGTGCCAGCAGCTTTTTTCCGGGTCGGGGGCAAGAGACCCAGTACTTC.

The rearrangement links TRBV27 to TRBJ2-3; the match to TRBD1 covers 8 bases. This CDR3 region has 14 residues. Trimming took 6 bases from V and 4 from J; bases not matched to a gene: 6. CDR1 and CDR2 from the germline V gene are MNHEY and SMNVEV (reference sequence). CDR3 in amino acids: CASSLTGGSDTQYF. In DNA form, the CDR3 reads TGTGCCAGCAGCCTAACAGGGGGGTCAGATACGCAGTATTTT.

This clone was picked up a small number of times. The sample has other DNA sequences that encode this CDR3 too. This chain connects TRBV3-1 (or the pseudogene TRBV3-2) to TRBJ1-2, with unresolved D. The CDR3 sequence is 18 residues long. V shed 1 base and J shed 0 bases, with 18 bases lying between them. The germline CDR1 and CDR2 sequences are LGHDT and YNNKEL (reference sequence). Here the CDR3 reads CASSQVPWQTLTNYGYTF. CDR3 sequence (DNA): TGTGCCAGCAGCCAAGTTCCATGGCAGACTCTAACTAACTATGGCTACACCTTC.

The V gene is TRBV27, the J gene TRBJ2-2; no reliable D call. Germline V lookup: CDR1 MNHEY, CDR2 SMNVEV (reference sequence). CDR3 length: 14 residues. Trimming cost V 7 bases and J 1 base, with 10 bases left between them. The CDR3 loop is CASTRLRNTGELFF. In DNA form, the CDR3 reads TGTGCCAGCACCCGCCTACGGAACACCGGGGAGCTGTTTTTT.

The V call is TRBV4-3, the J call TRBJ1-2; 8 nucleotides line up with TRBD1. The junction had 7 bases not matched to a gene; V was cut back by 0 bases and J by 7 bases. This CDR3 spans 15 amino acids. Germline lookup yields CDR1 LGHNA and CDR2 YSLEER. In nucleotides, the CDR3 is TGCGCCAGCAGCCAAGAAAACGGACAGGGACGTGGCTACACCTTC. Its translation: CASSQENGQGRGYTF.

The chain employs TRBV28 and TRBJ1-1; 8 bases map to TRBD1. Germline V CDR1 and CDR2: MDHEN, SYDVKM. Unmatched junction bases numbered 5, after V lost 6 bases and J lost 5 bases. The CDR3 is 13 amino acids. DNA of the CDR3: TGTGCCAGCAGACAGGGGGTGAGGACTGAAGCTTTCTTT. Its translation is CASRQGVRTEAFF.

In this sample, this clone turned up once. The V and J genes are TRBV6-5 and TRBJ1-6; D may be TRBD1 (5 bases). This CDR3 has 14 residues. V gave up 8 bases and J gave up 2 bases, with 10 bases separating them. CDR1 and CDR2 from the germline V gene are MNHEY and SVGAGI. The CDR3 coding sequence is TGTGCCAGCTCCCGGACACCCTATAATTCACCCCTCCACTTT. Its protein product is CASSRTPYNSPLHF.